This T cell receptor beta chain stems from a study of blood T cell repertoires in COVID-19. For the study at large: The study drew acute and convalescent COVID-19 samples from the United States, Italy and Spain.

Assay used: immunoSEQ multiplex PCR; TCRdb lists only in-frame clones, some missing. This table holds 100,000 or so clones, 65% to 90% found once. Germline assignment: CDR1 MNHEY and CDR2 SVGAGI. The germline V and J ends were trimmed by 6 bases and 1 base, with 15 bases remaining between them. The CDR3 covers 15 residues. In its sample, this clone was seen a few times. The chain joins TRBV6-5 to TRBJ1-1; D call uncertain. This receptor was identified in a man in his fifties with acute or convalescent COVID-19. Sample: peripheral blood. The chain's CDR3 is CASRAGRVTNTEAFF. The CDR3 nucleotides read TGTGCCAGCAGGGCGGGTCGGGTTACGAACACTGAAGCTTTCTTT.